This is a list of T cell receptor beta chains from one sample in a study of vaccination and CD4 T cells after COVID-19. These receptors have no known antigen. Each CDR3 protein gets one entry after TCRdb re-called the PCR reads with MiXCR. Of around 13,000 distinct CDR3 sequences in the sample, roughly 80% are singletons; the top ten hold roughly 8.2%. Sequenced here: CD4+ T cells from blood, cultured in vitro, sampled after SARS-CoV-2 vaccination. These receptors were obtained from a human donor who received a COVID-19 vaccine. Each CDR3 is given with its conserved first and last residue. The order of the fields is clone size, V gene, D gene, J gene, CDR3 protein, CDR3 DNA. The D gene is left open where the match is weak. Part of the rows lack a size; the others show once, few, many or a class for expanded clones.

.	TRBV20-1	TRBD1	TRBJ2-1	CSARTGVNEQFF	TGCAGTGCCAGGACAGGGGTCAATGAGCAGTTCTTC
medium-sized	TRBV20-1	TRBD1	TRBJ2-3	CSASRQGPDTQYF	TGCAGTGCTAGTAGACAGGGGCCAGATACGCAGTATTTT
few	TRBV24-1	.	TRBJ1-2	CATSDFIGGYTF	TGTGCCACCAGTGATTTCATCGGGGGCTACACCTTC
.	TRBV2	.	TRBJ2-3	CADQRDTDTDTQYF	TGTGCCGACCAACGGGACACCGACACAGATACGCAGTATTTT
.	TRBV15	TRBD2	TRBJ2-7	CATSRDPGTSVEQYF	TGTGCCACCAGCAGAGATCCGGGGACTAGCGTCGAGCAGTACTTC
.	TRBV7-9	.	TRBJ2-7	CASSFLQGYEQYF	TGTGCCAGCAGCTTCTTACAGGGTTACGAGCAGTACTTC
few	TRBV15	.	TRBJ1-3	CATSRVQGAGNTIYF	TGTGCCACCAGCAGAGTCCAGGGCGCTGGAAACACCATATATTTT
once	TRBV19	.	TRBJ1-6	CASSPRSGSYNSPLHF	TGTGCCAGTAGCCCCCGAAGCGGCTCCTATAATTCACCCCTCCACTTT
few	TRBV6-4	TRBD1	TRBJ1-6	CASSRTGNENSPLHF	TGTGCCAGCAGTCGGACAGGGAATGAGAATTCACCCCTCCACTTT
once	TRBV12-3/TRBV12-4	.	TRBJ2-7	CASTGEDLSSYEQYF	TGTGCCAGCACGGGGGAGGACCTTAGCTCCTACGAGCAGTACTTC
.	TRBV6-1	.	TRBJ1-5	CASSGRGGNQPQHF	TGTGCCAGCAGCGGCAGGGGAGGCAATCAGCCCCAGCATTTT
.	TRBV10-3	TRBD2	TRBJ2-1	CAISDSTSGGHSLYNEQFF	TGTGCCATCAGCGACTCGACTAGCGGGGGCCACTCGCTCTACAATGAGCAGTTCTTC
.	TRBV12-3/TRBV12-4	.	TRBJ1-2	CASSLIPTGTGNYGYTF	TGTGCCAGCAGTTTAATCCCCACAGGGACGGGAAACTATGGCTACACCTTC
.	TRBV27	TRBD1	TRBJ1-1	CASRRQGPTEAFF	TGTGCCAGCAGACGACAGGGCCCCACTGAAGCTTTCTTT
once	TRBV7-9	.	TRBJ1-2	CASSLVSGAVKFGINYGYTF	TGTGCCAGCAGCTTAGTTTCGGGGGCAGTGAAATTTGGGATCAACTATGGCTACACCTTC
.	TRBV7-2	TRBD2	TRBJ2-5	CASSLGSSGAQETQYF	TGTGCCAGCAGCTTAGGATCTAGCGGGGCGCAAGAGACCCAGTACTTC
.	TRBV20-1	.	TRBJ2-5	CSAREGRETAKETQYF	TGCAGTGCTAGAGAGGGGCGAGAAACGGCGAAAGAGACCCAGTACTTC
.	TRBV6-4	.	TRBJ2-3	CASSLRGASTDTQYF	TGTGCCAGCAGTTTACGGGGGGCGAGCACAGATACGCAGTATTTT
.	TRBV6-1	TRBD1	TRBJ1-5	CASKDRGDQPQHF	TGTGCCAGCAAGGACAGGGGAGATCAGCCCCAGCATTTT
.	TRBV3-1	TRBD1	TRBJ1-1	CASSRTTGVGTEAFF	TGTGCCAGCAGCCGAACGACAGGGGTGGGTACTGAAGCTTTCTTT
.	TRBV20-1	.	TRBJ2-5	CSARDRMYQETQYF	TGCAGTGCTAGAGATCGGATGTACCAAGAGACCCAGTACTTC
.	TRBV7-6	.	TRBJ2-5	CASSLGGVKTQYF	TGTGCCAGCAGCTTAGGGGGGGTCAAGACCCAGTACTTC